Following are 2 T cell receptor beta chains from one sample sequenced in a study of blood T cell repertoires in COVID-19. TCRdb keeps only in-frame clones here, not all; method: immunoSEQ multiplex PCR. The sample consists of roughly 200,000 clones, roughly 78% of them appearing once. Sequenced material: peripheral blood. Source of these receptors: an elderly woman with active or convalescent COVID-19.

This chain uses TRBV5-6 with TRBJ2-5, with 7 bases that match TRBD1. This CDR3 region has 14 residues. V lost 4 bases to trimming and J lost 2 bases; unmatched junction nucleotides: 5. Germline V lookup: CDR1 SGHDT, CDR2 YYEEEE. Here the CDR3 DNA reads TGTGCCAGCAGCGGGACAGAAAAGCAAGAGACCCAGTACTTC. Its translation is CASSGTEKQETQYF.

The chain recombines TRBV7-2 with TRBJ2-5; D is perhaps TRBD1 (5 bases). Trimming stripped 3 bases from V and 5 bases from J, with 10 bases between. This CDR3 comprises 13 residues. Germline V CDR1 and CDR2: SGHTA, FQGNSA. The CDR3 region has the DNA TGTGCCAGCAGCTTCTCTTGGGGCGAGACCCAGTACTTC. Its protein product is CASSFSWGETQYF.